This T cell receptor (beta chain) was sequenced during a study of cytomegalovirus exposure and HLA in healthy donors. Study observations and caveats: It was reported that the classifier diagnosed cytomegalovirus status with high specificity and sensitivity in both the original and validation cohorts. Per a prior analysis, the majority of TCR beta V segments were productive roughly 90% or roughly 30% of the time.

Concerning this clone itself: Its antigen is not known.

V was trimmed by 2 bases and J by 5 bases, leaving 7 bases between them. CDR3 length equals 13 residues. Germline V gives CDR1 SEHNR, CDR2 FQNEAQ (reference sequence). PCR used 60 Vbeta primers and 13 Jbeta primers. The method was immunoSEQ multiplex PCR; TCRdb's version includes in-frame clones alone and lacks a portion of them. The specimen's table records some 110,000 clones. Sequencing was done on a sample of PBMCs. The TCR sequence derives from a man in his forties or fifties in good health and CMV-seropositive. The chain is built from TRBV7-9 and TRBJ2-1; a weak D match, TRBD2 (5 bases). The CDR3 region has the DNA TGTGCCAGCAGCTTAACCGGGAACAATGAGCAGTTCTTC. Translated: CASSLTGNNEQFF.